The TCR beta chain under discussion was sequenced for a study of T cells in localized non-small cell lung cancer. Regarding this clone: Its antigen is currently unknown.

The CDR3 covers 16 residues. Study observations and caveats: Maximal T cell clonality occurred in uninvolved adjacent lung, with tumor ranking below it.

Sequencing used immunoSEQ multiplex PCR; TCRdb keeps in-frame clones, though not all of them. Of roughly 39,000 clones in the sample, roughly 77% were seen once. This clonotype was obtained from a woman aged 35 to 70 with stage II squamous cell lung carcinoma. This material consisted of PBMCs, taken before any cancer treatment. J is TRBJ2-7 and V is TRBV21-1. TRBV21-1 is marked as a pseudogene. The CDR3 loop reads CASSRLTGPSAYEQYV. As DNA, the CDR3 is TGTGCCAGCAGCAGACTAACGGGACCTTCCGCCTACGAGCAGTACGTC.